This T cell receptor (beta chain) comes out of a study of cytomegalovirus exposure and HLA in healthy donors. Details on this clone: Its antigen is not known.

The CDR3 length is 17 residues. Trimming at V came to 0 bases and at J to 4 bases, leaving 8 bases not matched to a gene. Germline V gene data show CDR1 as LNHNV and CDR2 as YYDKDF (reference sequence). The study, taken as a whole, reports: Most of the TCR beta V segments (in an earlier analysis) were productive either about 90% or about 30% of the time. The study listed roughly 160 cytomegalovirus-associated TCR beta chains. Association of a missense DCLRE1C variant with TCR beta V- and J-gene trimming was reported in a later analysis. DRB1 showed the most TCR associations and HLA-C the fewest in a later analysis, as rates varied by HLA locus.

13 Jbeta primers and 60 Vbeta primers were used for the PCR. Sequencing used immunoSEQ multiplex PCR; TCRdb keeps in-frame clones, though not all of them. The sample data list roughly 78,000 clones. The receptor's source is a man between 35 and 55 years old in good health and CMV-seronegative. The chain employs TRBV15 and TRBJ2-3; the match to TRBD2 covers 9 bases. The sample taken for sequencing was PBMCs. CDR3 sequence (DNA): TGTGCCACCAGCAGAGATCCCCTTTTAGCGGGGGCAGATACGCAGTATTTT. Translated: CATSRDPLLAGADTQYF. Using reference TRBV15 and TRBJ2-3 for the parts outside the CDR3, the full variable domain is DAMVIQNPRYQVTQFGKPVTLSCSQTLNHNVMYWYQQKSSQAPKLLFHYYDKDFNNEADTPDNFQSRRPNTSFCFLDIRSPGLGDTAMYLCATSRDPLLAGADTQYFGPGTRLTVL.